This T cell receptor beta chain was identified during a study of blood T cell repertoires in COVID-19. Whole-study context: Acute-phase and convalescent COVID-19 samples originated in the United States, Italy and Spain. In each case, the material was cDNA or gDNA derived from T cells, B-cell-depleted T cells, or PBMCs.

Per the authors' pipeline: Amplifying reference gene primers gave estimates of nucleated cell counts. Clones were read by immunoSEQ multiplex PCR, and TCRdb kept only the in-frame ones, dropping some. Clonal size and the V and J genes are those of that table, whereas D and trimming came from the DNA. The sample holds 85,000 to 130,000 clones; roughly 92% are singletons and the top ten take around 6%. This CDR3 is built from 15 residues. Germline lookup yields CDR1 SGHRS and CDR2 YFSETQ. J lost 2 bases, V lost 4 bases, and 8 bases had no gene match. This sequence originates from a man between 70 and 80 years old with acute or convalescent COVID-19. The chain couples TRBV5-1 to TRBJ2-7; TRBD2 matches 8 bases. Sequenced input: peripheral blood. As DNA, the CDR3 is TGCGCCAGCAGCGAATTAGCGGGAAAGGCCTACGAGCAGTACTTC. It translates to CASSELAGKAYEQYF.